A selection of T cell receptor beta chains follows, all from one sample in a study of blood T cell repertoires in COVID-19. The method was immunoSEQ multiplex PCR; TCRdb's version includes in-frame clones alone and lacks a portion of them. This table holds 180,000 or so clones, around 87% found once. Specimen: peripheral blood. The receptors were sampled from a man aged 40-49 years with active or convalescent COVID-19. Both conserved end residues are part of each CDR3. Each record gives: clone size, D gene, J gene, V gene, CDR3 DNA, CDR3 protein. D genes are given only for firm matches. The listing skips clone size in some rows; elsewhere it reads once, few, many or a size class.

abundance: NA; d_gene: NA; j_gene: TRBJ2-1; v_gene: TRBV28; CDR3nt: TGTGCCAGCAGGGGCAGAGAGCAGTTCTTC; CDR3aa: CASRGREQFF
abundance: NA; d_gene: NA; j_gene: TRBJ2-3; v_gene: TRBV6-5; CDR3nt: TGTGCCAGCAGGACGGGGGCAGATACGCAGTATTTT; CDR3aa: CASRTGADTQYF
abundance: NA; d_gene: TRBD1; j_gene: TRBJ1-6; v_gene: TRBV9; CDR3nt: TGTGCCAGCGGACCCGGGACAGGGAATTCACCCCTCCACTTT; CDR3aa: CASGPGTGNSPLHF
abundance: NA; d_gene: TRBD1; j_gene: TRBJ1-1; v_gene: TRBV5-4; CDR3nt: TGTGCCAGCAGCTTTAACAGGGGGCTTGAAGCTTTCTTT; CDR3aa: CASSFNRGLEAFF
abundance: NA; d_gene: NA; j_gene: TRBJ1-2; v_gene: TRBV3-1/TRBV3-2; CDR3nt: TGTGCCAGCAGCCAAGGACAGGAATTAAACACCTTC; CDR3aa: CASSQGQELNTF
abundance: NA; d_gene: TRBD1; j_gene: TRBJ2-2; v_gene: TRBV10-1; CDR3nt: TGCGCCAGCAGCTTACAGGGGAAGGACGGGGAGCTGTTTTTT; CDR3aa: CASSLQGKDGELFF
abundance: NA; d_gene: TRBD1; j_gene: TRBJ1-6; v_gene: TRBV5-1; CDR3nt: TGCGCCAGCAGCCCGGGGACAGGGGCCAATTCACCCCTCCACTTT; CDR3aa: CASSPGTGANSPLHF
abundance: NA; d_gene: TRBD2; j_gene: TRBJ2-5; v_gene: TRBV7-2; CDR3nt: TGTGCCAGCAGCTTGGGAGGGTTGAATTGGGAGACCCAGTACTTC; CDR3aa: CASSLGGLNWETQYF
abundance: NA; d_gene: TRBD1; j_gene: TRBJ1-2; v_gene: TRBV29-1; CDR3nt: TGCAGCGTCTACTCTCCGGGACAGGGGGACTATGGCTACACCTTC; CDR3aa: CSVYSPGQGDYGYTF
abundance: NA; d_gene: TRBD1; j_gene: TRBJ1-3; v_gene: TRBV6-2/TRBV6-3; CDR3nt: TGTGCCAGCAGTCGAGGGACAGCCACCTCTGGAAACACCATATATTTT; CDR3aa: CASSRGTATSGNTIYF
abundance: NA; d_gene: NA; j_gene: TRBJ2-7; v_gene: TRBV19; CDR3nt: TGTGCCAGTAGTATAGGTGGGCAGGGAAGTGGTCACGAGCAGTACTTC; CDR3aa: CASSIGGQGSGHEQYF
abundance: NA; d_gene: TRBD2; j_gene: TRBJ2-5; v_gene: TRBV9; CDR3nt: TGTGCCAGCAGCGGTAGCGGGGCTGCTCAAGAGACCCAGTACTTC; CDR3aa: CASSGSGAAQETQYF
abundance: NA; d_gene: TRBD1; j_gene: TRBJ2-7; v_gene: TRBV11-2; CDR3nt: TGTGCCAGCAGCTTTAGACAGGGGCCCTACGAGCAGTACTTC; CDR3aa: CASSFRQGPYEQYF
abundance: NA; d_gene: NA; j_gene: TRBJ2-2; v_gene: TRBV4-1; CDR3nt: TGCGCCAGCAGCGCACCGGGAAAAAGCGCCGGGGAGCTGTTTTTT; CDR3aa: CASSAPGKSAGELFF
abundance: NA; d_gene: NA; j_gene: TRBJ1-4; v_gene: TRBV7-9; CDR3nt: TGTGCCAGCAGCTTAGCGTCCGGGAACGGTGAAAAACTGTTTTTT; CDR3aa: CASSLASGNGEKLFF
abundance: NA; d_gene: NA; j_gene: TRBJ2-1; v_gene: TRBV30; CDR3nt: TGTGCCTGGACCCCCCTAGGGGGCAATGAGCAGTTCTTC; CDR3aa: CAWTPLGGNEQFF
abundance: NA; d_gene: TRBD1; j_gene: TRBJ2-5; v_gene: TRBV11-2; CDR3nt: TGTGCCAGCAGCTTGACAGGGGGCGCTGGGGAGACCCAGTACTTC; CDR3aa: CASSLTGGAGETQYF
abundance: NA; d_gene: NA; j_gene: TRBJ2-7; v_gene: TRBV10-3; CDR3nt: TGTGCCATCAGTGCGAATAGCGGCTACGAGCAGTACTTC; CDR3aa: CAISANSGYEQYF
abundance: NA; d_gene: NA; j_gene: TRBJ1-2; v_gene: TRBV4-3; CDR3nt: TGCGCCAGCAGCCAAGTCGATCAGGGAAGGAGTGGCTACACCTTC; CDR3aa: CASSQVDQGRSGYTF
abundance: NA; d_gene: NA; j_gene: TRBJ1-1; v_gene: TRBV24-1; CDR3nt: TGTGCCACCAGTGATTTGGGGAGCACTGAAGCTTTCTTT; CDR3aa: CATSDLGSTEAFF
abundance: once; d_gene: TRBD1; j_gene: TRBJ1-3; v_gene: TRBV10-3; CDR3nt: TGTGCCATCAGTGTGGGACAGGGCTCTATAAGCTTTCCTGGAAACACCATATATTTT; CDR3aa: CAISVGQGSISFPGNTIYF
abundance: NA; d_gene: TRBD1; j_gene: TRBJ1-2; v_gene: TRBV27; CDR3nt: TGTGCCAGCAGTACCCGGGACAGGCGACACTATGGCTACACCTTC; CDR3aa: CASSTRDRRHYGYTF
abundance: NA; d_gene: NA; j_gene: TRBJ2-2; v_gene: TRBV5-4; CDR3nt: TGTGCCAGCAGCAAACCGGGACAAACGAACACCGGGGAGCTGTTTTTT; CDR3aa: CASSKPGQTNTGELFF
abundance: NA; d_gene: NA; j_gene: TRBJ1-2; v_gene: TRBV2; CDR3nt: TGTGCCAGCAGTTTACAGGTACTCGGCTACACCTTC; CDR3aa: CASSLQVLGYTF
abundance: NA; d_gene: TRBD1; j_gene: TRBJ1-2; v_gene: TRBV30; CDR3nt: TGTGCCTGGAGTACACCGACAGGGGGAGGGGATGGCTACACCTTC; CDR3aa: CAWSTPTGGGDGYTF
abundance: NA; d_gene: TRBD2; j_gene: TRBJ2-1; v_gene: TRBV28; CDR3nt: TGTGCCAGCAGTTTGACTAGCGGGGCCTACAATGAGCAGTTCTTC; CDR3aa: CASSLTSGAYNEQFF